The TCR beta chain described here comes from a study of STAT5B mutations in CD4+ large granular lymphocyte leukemia. As concerns this clone: The antigen remains unidentified.

Data came from immunoSEQ multiplex PCR; TCRdb stores just in-frame clones and leaves some out. The repertoire consists of roughly 30,000 clones, with more than 60% occurring once and the leading ten covering roughly 6.2%. Study-wide points: Top patient clones used TRBV06 genes more often: 8/27 versus 2/35 in controls.

Germline-derived CDR1 and CDR2 are LGHNT and FRNRAP. The J segment lost 4 bases and the V segment lost 4 bases, leaving 3 bases of the junction unmatched. The CDR3 runs to 13 residues. The chain couples TRBV12-5 to TRBJ2-5; 7 bases map to TRBD1. Sequencing was carried out using CD4+ T cells from blood buffy coats. The sequence was collected from a human donor in good health. The DNA of the CDR3 is TGTGCTAGTGGTTCATCAGGGGGAGAGACCCAGTACTTC. Translated: CASGSSGGETQYF.